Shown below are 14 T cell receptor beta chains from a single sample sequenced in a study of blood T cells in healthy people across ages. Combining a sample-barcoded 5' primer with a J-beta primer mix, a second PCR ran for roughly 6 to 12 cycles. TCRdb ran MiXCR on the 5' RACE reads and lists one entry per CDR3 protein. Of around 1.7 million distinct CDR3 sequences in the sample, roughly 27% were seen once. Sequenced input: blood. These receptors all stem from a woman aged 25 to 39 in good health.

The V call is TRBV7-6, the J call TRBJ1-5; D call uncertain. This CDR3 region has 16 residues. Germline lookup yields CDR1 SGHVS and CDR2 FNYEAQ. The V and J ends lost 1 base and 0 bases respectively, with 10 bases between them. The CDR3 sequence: CASSLGLRGSNQPQHF. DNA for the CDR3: TGTGCCAGCAGCTTAGGGTTACGGGGTAGCAATCAGCCCCAGCATTTT.

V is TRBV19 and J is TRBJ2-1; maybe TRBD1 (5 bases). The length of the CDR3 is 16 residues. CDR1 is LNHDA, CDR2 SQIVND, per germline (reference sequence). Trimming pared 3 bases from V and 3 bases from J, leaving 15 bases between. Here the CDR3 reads CASSMVGAPRYNEQFF. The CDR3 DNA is TGTGCCAGTAGTATGGTAGGGGCCCCCCGCTACAATGAGCAGTTCTTC.

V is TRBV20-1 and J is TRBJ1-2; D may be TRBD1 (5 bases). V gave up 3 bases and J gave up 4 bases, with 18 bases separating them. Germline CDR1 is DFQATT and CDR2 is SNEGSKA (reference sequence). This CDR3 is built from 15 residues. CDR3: CSARARDPMSYGYTF. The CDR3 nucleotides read TGCAGTGCTAGGGCACGGGACCCAATGTCCTATGGCTACACCTTC.

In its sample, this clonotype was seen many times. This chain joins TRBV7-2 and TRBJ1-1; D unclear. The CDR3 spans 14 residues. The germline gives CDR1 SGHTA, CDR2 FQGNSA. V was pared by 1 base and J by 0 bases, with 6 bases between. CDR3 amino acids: CASSLGQLNTEAFF. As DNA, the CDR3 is TGTGCCAGCAGCTTAGGTCAGCTGAACACTGAAGCTTTCTTT.

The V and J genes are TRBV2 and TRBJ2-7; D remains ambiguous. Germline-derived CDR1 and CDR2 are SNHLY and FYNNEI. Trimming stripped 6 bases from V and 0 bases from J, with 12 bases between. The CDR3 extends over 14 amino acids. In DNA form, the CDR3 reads TGTGCCAGCAGGAATTACGAGAGCTCCTACGAGCAGTACTTC. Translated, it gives CASRNYESSYEQYF.

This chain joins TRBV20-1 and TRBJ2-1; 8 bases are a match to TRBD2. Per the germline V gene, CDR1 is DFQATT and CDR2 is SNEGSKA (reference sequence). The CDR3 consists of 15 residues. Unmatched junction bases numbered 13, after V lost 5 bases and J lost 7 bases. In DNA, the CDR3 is TGCAGTGCTGGTTCGGGGGGGACTAGTCCGAATGAGCAGTTCTTC. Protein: CSAGSGGTSPNEQFF.

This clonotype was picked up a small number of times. DNA for the CDR3: TGTGCCAGCAGGCCGGGGGGGCGGTATGGCTACACCTTC. It specifies CASRPGGRYGYTF. The chain recombines TRBV12-3 or TRBV12-4 with TRBJ1-2; possibly TRBD1 for D (6 bases). V was cut by 6 bases and J by 5 bases, with 13 bases left in between. This CDR3 contains 13 residues.

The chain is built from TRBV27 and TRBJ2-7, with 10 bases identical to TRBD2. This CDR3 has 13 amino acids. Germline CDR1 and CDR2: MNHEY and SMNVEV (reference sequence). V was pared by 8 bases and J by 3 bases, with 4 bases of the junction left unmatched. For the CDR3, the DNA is TGTGCCAGCCAGCGGGGGGGCCGCTACGAGCAGTACTTC. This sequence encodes CASQRGGRYEQYF.

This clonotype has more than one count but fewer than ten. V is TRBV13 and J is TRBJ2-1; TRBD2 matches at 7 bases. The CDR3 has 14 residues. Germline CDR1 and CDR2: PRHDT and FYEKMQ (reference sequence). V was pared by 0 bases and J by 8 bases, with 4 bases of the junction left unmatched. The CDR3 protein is CASSLGNGRHEQFF. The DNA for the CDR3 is TGTGCCAGCAGCTTAGGCAACGGGAGGCATGAGCAGTTCTTC.

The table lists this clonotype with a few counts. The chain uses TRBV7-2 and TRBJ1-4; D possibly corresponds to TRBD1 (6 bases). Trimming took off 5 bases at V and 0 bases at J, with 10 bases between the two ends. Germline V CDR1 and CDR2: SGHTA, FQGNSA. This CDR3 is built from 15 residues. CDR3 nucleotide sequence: TGTGCCAGCAGCCCCTGGACAGCAACTAATGAAAAACTGTTTTTT. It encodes CASSPWTATNEKLFF. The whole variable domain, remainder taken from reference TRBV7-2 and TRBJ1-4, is GAGVSQSPSNKVTEKGKDVELRCDPISGHTALYWYRQSLGQGLEFLIYFQGNSAPDKSGLPSDRFSAERTGGSVSTLTIQRTQQEDSAVYLCASSPWTATNEKLFFGSGTQLSVL.

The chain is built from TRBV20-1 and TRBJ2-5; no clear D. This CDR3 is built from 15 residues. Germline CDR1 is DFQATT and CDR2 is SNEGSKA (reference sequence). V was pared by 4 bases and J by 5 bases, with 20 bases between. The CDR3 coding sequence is TGCAGTGCTAAAGATCGGGCGGCATGGAGTGAGACCCAGTACTTC. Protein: CSAKDRAAWSETQYF.

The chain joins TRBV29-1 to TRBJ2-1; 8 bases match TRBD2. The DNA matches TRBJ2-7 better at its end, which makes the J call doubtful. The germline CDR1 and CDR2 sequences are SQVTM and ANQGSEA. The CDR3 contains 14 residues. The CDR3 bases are TGCAGCGTTACTAGCGGAAGCTCCTACAATGAGCAGTACTTC. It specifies CSVTSGSSYNEQYF.

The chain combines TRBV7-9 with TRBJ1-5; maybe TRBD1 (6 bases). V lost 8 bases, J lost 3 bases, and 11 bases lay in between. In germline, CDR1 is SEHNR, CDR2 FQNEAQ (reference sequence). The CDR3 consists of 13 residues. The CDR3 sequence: CASARDTNQPQHF. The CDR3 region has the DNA TGTGCCAGCGCCCGGGACACCAATCAGCCCCAGCATTTT.

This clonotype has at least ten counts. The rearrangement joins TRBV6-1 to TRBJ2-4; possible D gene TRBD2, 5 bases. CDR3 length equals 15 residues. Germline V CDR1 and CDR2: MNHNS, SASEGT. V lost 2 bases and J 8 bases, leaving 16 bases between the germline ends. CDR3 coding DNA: TGTGCCAGCAGTGAATCCGCTCCTAGCCAGGACATTCAGTACTTC. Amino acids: CASSESAPSQDIQYF.